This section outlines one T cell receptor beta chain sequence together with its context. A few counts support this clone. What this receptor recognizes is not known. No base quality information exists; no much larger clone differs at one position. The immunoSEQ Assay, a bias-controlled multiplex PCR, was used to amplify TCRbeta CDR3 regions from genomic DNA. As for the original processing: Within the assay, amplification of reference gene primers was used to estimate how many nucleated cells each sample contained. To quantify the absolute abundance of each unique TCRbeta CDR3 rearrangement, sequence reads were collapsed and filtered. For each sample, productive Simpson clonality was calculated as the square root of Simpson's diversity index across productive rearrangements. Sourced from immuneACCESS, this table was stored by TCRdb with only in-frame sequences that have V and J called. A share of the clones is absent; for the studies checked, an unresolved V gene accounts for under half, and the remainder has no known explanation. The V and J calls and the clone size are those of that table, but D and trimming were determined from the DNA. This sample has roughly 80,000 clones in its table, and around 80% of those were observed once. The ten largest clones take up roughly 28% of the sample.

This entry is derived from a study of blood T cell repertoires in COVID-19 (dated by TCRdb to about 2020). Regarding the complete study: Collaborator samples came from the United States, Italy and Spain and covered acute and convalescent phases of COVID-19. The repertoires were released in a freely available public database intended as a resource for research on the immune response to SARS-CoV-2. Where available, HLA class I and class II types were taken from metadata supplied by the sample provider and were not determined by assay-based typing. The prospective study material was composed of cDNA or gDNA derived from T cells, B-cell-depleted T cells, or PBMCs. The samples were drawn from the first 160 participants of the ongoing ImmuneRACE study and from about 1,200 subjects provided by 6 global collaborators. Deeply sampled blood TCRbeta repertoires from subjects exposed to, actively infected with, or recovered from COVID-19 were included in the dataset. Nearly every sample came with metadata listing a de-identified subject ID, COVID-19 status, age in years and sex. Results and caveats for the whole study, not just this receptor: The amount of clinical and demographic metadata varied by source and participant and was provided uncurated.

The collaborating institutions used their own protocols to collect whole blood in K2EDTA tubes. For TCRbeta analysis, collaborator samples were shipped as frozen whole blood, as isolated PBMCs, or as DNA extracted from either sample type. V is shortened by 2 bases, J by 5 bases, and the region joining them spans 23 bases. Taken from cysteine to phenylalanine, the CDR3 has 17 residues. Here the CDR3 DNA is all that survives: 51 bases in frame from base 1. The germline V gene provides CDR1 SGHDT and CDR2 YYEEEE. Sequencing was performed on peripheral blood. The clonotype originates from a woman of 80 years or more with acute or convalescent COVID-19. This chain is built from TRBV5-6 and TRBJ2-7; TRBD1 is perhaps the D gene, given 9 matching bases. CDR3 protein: CASSFGGGTGLIHEQYF. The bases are TGTGCCAGCAGCTTTGGCGGGGGGACAGGGCTGATCCACGAGCAGTACTTC.